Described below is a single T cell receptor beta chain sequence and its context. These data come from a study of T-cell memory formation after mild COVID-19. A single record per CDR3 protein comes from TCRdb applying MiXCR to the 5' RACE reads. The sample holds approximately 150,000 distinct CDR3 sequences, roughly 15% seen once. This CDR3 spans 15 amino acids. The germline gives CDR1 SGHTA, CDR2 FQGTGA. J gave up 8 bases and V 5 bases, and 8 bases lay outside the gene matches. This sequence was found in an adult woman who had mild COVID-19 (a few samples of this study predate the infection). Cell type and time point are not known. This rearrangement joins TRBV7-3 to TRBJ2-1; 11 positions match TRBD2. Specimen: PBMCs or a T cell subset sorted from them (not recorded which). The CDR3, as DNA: TGTGCCAGCAGCCTTAGCGGGGGGGCAAGCGATGAGCAGTTCTTC. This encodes CASSLSGGASDEQFF.